One TCR beta chain is described in this entry. Its antigen is unidentified. CDR1 is SGDLS and CDR2 is YYNGEE in the germline V gene. J was trimmed by 6 bases and V by 1 base; bases with no gene match: 3. The CDR3 runs 14 residues. Relapse was seen in all patients after autologous stem cell transplantation, and brentuximab vedotin exposure was variable. This sample was taken from a study of PD-1 blockade in classical Hodgkin lymphoma. Study at large: Patients received nivolumab 3 mg/kg intravenously every 2 weeks. General observations from the study: CD4+ TCR diversity rose significantly by C4D1, and CD8+ TCR diversity did not. Whoever responded completely had baseline diversity much like that seen in newly diagnosed patients.

Profiled with immunoSEQ multiplex PCR; TCRdb holds only in-frame clones, not every one. The sample yields about 36,000 clones, more than 65% seen once. This chain connects TRBV9 to TRBJ2-1, with 8 bases lining up with TRBD2. The receptor was isolated from a human donor with classical Hodgkin lymphoma. The source was peripheral blood mononuclear cells (PBMCs), collected before the second cycle of nivolumab. CDR3 sequence (DNA): TGTGCCAGCAGCGTAATGAGCGGGAGCAATGAGCAGTTCTTC. Residues: CASSVMSGSNEQFF.